The 31 T cell receptor beta chains listed next were all sequenced from one sample in a study of response to subunit inactivated influenza vaccine. One entry per CDR3 protein results from TCRdb running MiXCR on the RT-PCR reads. The sample has around 540,000 distinct CDR3 sequences, 10% to 15% seen once; the top ten hold more than 8.5%. Here the sequenced sample was PBMCs from blood, taken on the day of vaccination. These receptors all stem from a man over 45 who received an inactivated influenza vaccine.

The chain has TRBV20-1 and TRBJ2-1; D not certain. V dropped 3 bases and J dropped 1 base, with 7 bases sitting between them. CDR3 length equals 13 residues. Germline V gene data show CDR1 as DFQATT and CDR2 as SNEGSKA (reference sequence). Written as DNA, the CDR3 is TGCAGTGCTAGCCGAGCTTCCTACAATGAGCAGTTCTTC. This translates into CSASRASYNEQFF.

This clonotype was detected many times. The genes are TRBV20-1 and TRBJ1-1, with a weak D call TRBD1 (5 bases). CDR1 and CDR2 from the germline V gene are DFQATT and SNEGSKA (reference sequence). The V and J ends lost 6 bases and 8 bases respectively, with 16 bases between them. The CDR3 totals 12 residues. For the CDR3, the DNA is TGCAGTGCCCTCCACAGTGGGGACGAAGCTTTCTTT. This encodes CSALHSGDEAFF.

This clonotype came up a few times. For the CDR3, the DNA is TGTGCCAGCAGTCCTGTAGCCTACGAGCAGTACTTC. Its translation: CASSPVAYEQYF. The chain is built from TRBV28 and TRBJ2-7; D is unresolved. This CDR3 comprises 12 residues. Germline CDR1 reads MDHEN; CDR2 reads SYDVKM. The V end lost 5 bases, the J end lost 2 bases, and 7 bases lay between the germline ends.

This clonotype has just a few counts. V is TRBV5-5 and J is TRBJ1-4; D remains unclear. CDR3 size: 15 residues. The germline CDR1 and CDR2 sequences are SGHKS and YYEKEE (reference sequence). V dropped 1 base and J dropped 2 bases, with 9 bases sitting between them. CDR3 in amino acids: CASSLSVATNEKLFF. The CDR3 nucleotides are TGTGCCAGCAGCTTGTCGGTAGCGACTAATGAAAAACTGTTTTTT.

The J gene is TRBJ1-4, the V gene TRBV18, with a weak D call TRBD1 (6 bases). CDR1 is KGHSH, CDR2 LQKENI, per germline. This CDR3 is 17 amino acids long. Trimming cost V 3 bases and J 0 bases, with 14 bases left between them. The CDR3 reads CASSPQDSAATNEKLFF. For the CDR3, the DNA is TGTGCCAGCTCACCCCAGGACAGCGCCGCAACTAATGAAAAACTGTTTTTT.

There are a few counts of this clonotype. The chain is built from TRBV6-5 and TRBJ2-5, with TRBD1 matching 7 bases. J gave up 0 bases and V 4 bases, and 8 bases lay outside the gene matches. Germline values: CDR1 MNHEY, CDR2 SVGAGI. The CDR3 runs to 16 residues. The CDR3 reads CASSSSGTAYQETQYF. The CDR3, as DNA: TGTGCCAGCAGTTCATCCGGGACAGCGTACCAAGAGACCCAGTACTTC.

The V call is TRBV5-1, the J call TRBJ2-1; 10 nucleotides align to TRBD2. The CDR3 is made up of 16 amino acids. Trimming cost V 0 bases and J 8 bases; bases outside gene matches: 8. Germline V gene data show CDR1 as SGHRS and CDR2 as YFSETQ. The CDR3 nucleotides are TGCGCCAGCAGCTTGGTTCTAGCGGGAGCCGGAGATGAGCAGTTCTTC. This codes for CASSLVLAGAGDEQFF.

The CDR3 sequence: CATSRDRQGAGEQYF. For the CDR3, the DNA is TGTGCCACCAGCAGAGATCGTCAGGGAGCCGGCGAGCAGTACTTC. V and J are TRBV15 and TRBJ2-7; D is perhaps TRBD1 or TRBD2 (5 bases each). Germline CDR1 LNHNV, CDR2 YYDKDF (reference sequence). The CDR3 has 15 amino acids. V lost 0 bases and J lost 6, with 15 bases in between.

The chain has TRBV5-1 and TRBJ2-3; 7 bases are a match to TRBD1. This CDR3 is built from 14 residues. Germline loops: CDR1 SGHRS, CDR2 YFSETQ. V dropped 9 bases and J dropped 1; count of bases not matched to a gene: 8. This CDR3 reads CATKQGPGTDTQYF. In nucleotides, the CDR3 is TGCGCCACCAAACAGGGGCCTGGCACAGATACGCAGTATTTT.

The chain joins TRBV6-2 or TRBV6-3 to TRBJ2-7; 9 bases are a match to TRBD2. V lost 5 bases to trimming and J lost 2 bases; unmatched junction nucleotides: 7. Germline loops: CDR1 MNHEY, CDR2 SVGEGT. This CDR3 region has 15 residues. The DNA of the CDR3 is TGTGCCAGCAGTAGATCTAGCGGGAATACCTACGAGCAGTACTTC. Translating it yields CASSRSSGNTYEQYF.

In its sample, this clonotype was seen many times. V is TRBV7-9 and J is TRBJ2-7; no reliable D call. V lost 1 base, J lost 3 bases, and 7 bases lay in between. The CDR3 has 13 residues. Germline CDR1 and CDR2: SEHNR and FQNEAQ (reference sequence). The CDR3 here is CASSLGGNYEQYF. In DNA, the CDR3 is TGTGCCAGCAGCTTAGGAGGCAACTACGAGCAGTACTTC.

There are a few counts of this clonotype. This chain connects TRBV12-3 or TRBV12-4 to TRBJ2-7, with TRBD1 identical over 10 bases. The trim removed 3 bases at V and 5 bases at J, leaving 4 bases unmatched. This CDR3 comprises 14 residues. The CDR3 spells CASSLDRGWDEQYF. The CDR3 DNA is TGTGCCAGCAGTTTGGACAGGGGGTGGGACGAGCAGTACTTC.

This clonotype has just a few counts. The rearrangement joins TRBV6-5 to TRBJ2-5, with 7 nucleotides matching TRBD1. The CDR3 has 15 residues. Germline CDR1 is MNHEY and CDR2 is SVGAGI. V gave up 0 bases and J gave up 4 bases; unmatched junction bases: 5. The chain's CDR3 is CASSYSSNRGETQYF. The CDR3 nucleotides are TGTGCCAGCAGTTACTCGAGTAACAGGGGAGAGACCCAGTACTTC.

The rearrangement joins TRBV28 to TRBJ2-1; maybe TRBD2 (5 bases). Germline V CDR1 and CDR2: MDHEN, SYDVKM. This CDR3 contains 16 residues. With 5 bases removed from V and 2 bases from J, the gap between germline ends came to 16 bases. For the CDR3, the DNA is TGTGCCAGCAGTCAACCCGGACTGCTTACCTACAATGAGCAGTTCTTC. As protein: CASSQPGLLTYNEQFF.

This clonotype was observed a handful of times. The chain carries TRBV20-1 and TRBJ1-4, with TRBD1 as a possible D gene (6 bases). This CDR3 has 13 amino acids. From germline, CDR1 is DFQATT and CDR2 SNEGSKA (reference sequence). Trimming removed 5 bases from V and 7 bases from J, with 14 bases in between. CDR3 amino acids: CSAVDRSSEKLFF. The CDR3 bases are TGCAGTGCTGTCGACAGGAGCTCTGAAAAACTGTTTTTT.

CDR3: CASSLMQGATDTQYF. The CDR3, as DNA: TGTGCCAGCAGTCTGATGCAGGGAGCCACAGATACGCAGTATTTT. The chain combines TRBV5-4 with TRBJ2-3; D tentatively fits TRBD1 or TRBD2 (5 bases each). The ends were cut back, 5 bases at V and 2 bases at J, with 15 bases in the middle. Germline V gives CDR1 SGHNT, CDR2 YYREEE (reference sequence). This CDR3 has 15 amino acids.

The sample holds many counts of this clonotype. The chain couples TRBV7-2 to TRBJ2-1; TRBD1 aligns across 7 bases. Germline values: CDR1 SGHTA, CDR2 FQGNSA. The CDR3 has 13 amino acids. The junction had 4 bases not matched to a gene; V was cut back by 4 bases and J by 7 bases. This CDR3 is CASSSTGVNEQFF. The CDR3 DNA is TGTGCCAGCAGCTCTACAGGGGTGAATGAGCAGTTCTTC. The whole variable domain, filled in from reference TRBV7-2 and TRBJ2-1, reads GAGVSQSPSNKVTEKGKDVELRCDPISGHTALYWYRQSLGQGLEFLIYFQGNSAPDKSGLPSDRFSAERTGGSVSTLTIQRTQQEDSAVYLCASSSTGVNEQFFGPGTRLTVL.

As DNA, the CDR3 is TGCGCCAGCAGCTTGGGACCCAACGCTGAAGCTTTCTTT. This codes for CASSLGPNAEAFF. This chain uses TRBV5-1 with TRBJ1-1; D not certain. Germline V lookup: CDR1 SGHRS, CDR2 YFSETQ. This CDR3 has 13 residues. Trimming removed 0 bases at V and 6 bases at J, with 9 bases between.

The genes are TRBV10-3 and TRBJ1-1; tentative D call: TRBD1 (5 bases). Trimming took off 6 bases at V and 1 base at J, with 12 bases between the two ends. Looked up from germline, CDR1 is ENHRY and CDR2 is SYGVKD. The CDR3 contains 14 residues. CDR3 sequence: CAIRSGTANTEAFF. The CDR3 DNA is TGTGCCATCAGGTCCGGGACGGCGAACACTGAAGCTTTCTTT.

This chain links TRBV30 with TRBJ2-1; D perhaps matches TRBD1 (6 bases). Germline-derived CDR1 and CDR2 are GTSNPN and SVGIG (reference sequence). This CDR3 is built from 13 residues. V was pared by 1 base and J by 4 bases, with 8 bases between. The CDR3: CAWSAGTYNEQFF. The CDR3 nucleotides are TGTGCCTGGAGTGCGGGGACATACAATGAGCAGTTCTTC.

This clonotype was found many times. The chain joins TRBV5-1 to TRBJ1-1; D gene unclear. The CDR3 loop spans 14 amino acids. Deletions cut 6 bases from V and 1 base from J, with 13 bases between. In germline, CDR1 is SGHRS, CDR2 YFSETQ. DNA of the CDR3: TGCGCCAGCAACAGAGATGGGGAGAACACTGAAGCTTTCTTT. Its protein product is CASNRDGENTEAFF.

This clonotype was counted a few times. The chain uses TRBV28 and TRBJ1-2; perhaps TRBD1 as D (5 bases). CDR3 length: 14 residues. V lost 4 bases and J lost 4, with 13 bases in between. Germline V lookup: CDR1 MDHEN, CDR2 SYDVKM. CDR3 in DNA: TGTGCCAGCAGTTCGGCAGGGAGGAGCTATGGCTACACCTTC. Residues: CASSSAGRSYGYTF.

The chain has TRBV20-1 and TRBJ2-5; 8 bases fit TRBD1. Germline V gene data show CDR1 as DFQATT and CDR2 as SNEGSKA (reference sequence). The CDR3 runs 15 residues. Trimming at V came to 6 bases and at J to 5 bases, leaving 14 bases not matched to a gene. The CDR3 here is CSAPSGRGRWETQYF. CDR3 nucleotides: TGCAGTGCCCCGTCGGGCAGGGGGCGGTGGGAGACCCAGTACTTC.

The chain couples TRBV7-6 to TRBJ2-3; D might be TRBD1 (6 bases). Germline CDR1 reads SGHVS; CDR2 reads FNYEAQ. The CDR3 spans 14 residues. V lost 5 bases to trimming and J lost 3 bases, with 12 bases between them. CDR3 residues: CASSLNQGTDTQYF. The CDR3 bases are TGTGCCAGCAGCCTAAACCAGGGGACAGATACGCAGTATTTT.

This clonotype appeared a few times. V gene TRBV9 combines with J gene TRBJ2-7; TRBD2 might be the D (6 bases). Germline CDR1 and CDR2: SGDLS and YYNGEE. The CDR3 runs 16 residues. V dropped 0 bases and J dropped 0 bases, with 13 bases sitting between them. CDR3 nucleotides: TGTGCCAGCAGCGTAGCCGACGGGAGAAACTCCTACGAGCAGTACTTC. This gives the protein CASSVADGRNSYEQYF.

V is TRBV5-6 and J is TRBJ2-3; D tentatively reads TRBD1 or TRBD2 (5 bases each). This CDR3 has 17 residues. V was shortened by 4 bases and J by 4 bases, with 22 bases between the two germline ends. Germline-derived CDR1 and CDR2 are SGHDT and YYEEEE. The CDR3 DNA sequence: TGTGCCAGCAGCGCAGAGCCGGGACGGTCCCACCCAGATACGCAGTATTTT. This translates into CASSAEPGRSHPDTQYF.

The table lists this clonotype with many counts. This chain uses TRBV25-1 with TRBJ2-1, with TRBD2 identical over 11 bases. The germline V gene has CDR1 MGHDK and CDR2 SYGVNS. V was pared by 5 bases and J by 3 bases, with 3 bases of the junction left unmatched. The CDR3 has 15 residues. CDR3 amino acids: CASSWGLADYNEQFF. The CDR3 DNA reads TGTGCCAGCAGTTGGGGACTAGCGGACTACAATGAGCAGTTCTTC.

This chain links TRBV6-2 or TRBV6-3 with TRBJ2-1; 9 bases line up with TRBD2. The CDR3 runs to 16 residues. The germline CDR1 and CDR2 sequences are MNHEY and SVGEGT. V shed 4 bases, J shed 4 bases, and the junction held 8 bases outside the gene matches. The CDR3 DNA reads as TGTGCCAGCAGTTTAACGAGAGCGGGAGGATACAATGAGCAGTTCTTC. Residues: CASSLTRAGGYNEQFF.

This clonotype was found many times. CDR3 sequence reads: CASSGTGDSPLHF. The CDR3 nucleotides are TGTGCCAGCAGCGGGACCGGGGATTCACCCCTCCACTTT. The chain employs TRBV9 and TRBJ1-6; no firm D call. V was trimmed by 3 bases and J by 8 bases, leaving 9 bases between them. Germline V lookup: CDR1 SGDLS, CDR2 YYNGEE. The CDR3 has 13 residues.

The CDR3 sequence: CSAPNERLRDTEAFF. Here the CDR3 DNA reads TGCAGTGCTCCAAACGAGAGGTTACGGGACACTGAAGCTTTCTTT. The V gene is TRBV20-1, the J gene TRBJ1-1, with D unresolved. The CDR3 length is 15 residues. The V end lost 5 bases, the J end lost 3 bases, and 19 bases lay between the germline ends. From germline, CDR1 is DFQATT and CDR2 SNEGSKA (reference sequence).

This clonotype was seen more than once but under ten times. This sequence joins TRBV5-6 and TRBJ2-1; weak D call: TRBD1 (6 bases). The ends were cut back, 5 bases at V and 4 bases at J, with 16 bases in the middle. This CDR3 comprises 15 residues. CDR1 and CDR2 from the germline V gene are SGHDT and YYEEEE. CDR3 amino acids: CASRRVSGAYNEQFF. The DNA for the CDR3 is TGTGCCAGCAGGAGGGTGTCAGGGGCGTACAATGAGCAGTTCTTC.